This T cell receptor beta chain was retrieved from a study of graft-versus-host responses after intestinal transplantation. Across the study: Every one of the recipients received anti-thymocyte globulin induction and afterwards took tacrolimus and steroids for about 3 years. Study results and limitations: Allografts carried high graft-versus-host to host-versus-graft clonal ratios in patients having graft-donor T cell macrochimerism.

Responder cells labeled with CFSE (approximately 200,000) were co-plated with irradiated stimulator cells labeled with violet dye (approximately 200,000). Proliferating CFSE-low CD3+CD4+ and CD3+CD8+ responders were sorted after the reaction. Produced via immunoSEQ multiplex PCR; TCRdb's table is partial and in-frame only. The table records 12,000 to 15,000 clones, roughly 30% of them present only once. Germline loops: CDR1 SNHLY, CDR2 FYNNEI. This CDR3 region has 14 residues. The V and J ends lost 6 bases and 7 bases respectively, with 13 bases between them. The source of this sequence is a human patient who received an intestinal transplant. The rearrangement links TRBV2 to TRBJ1-6; D call uncertain. This sample comprised alloreactive CD4+ T cells from a mixed lymphocyte reaction culture, obtained before intestinal transplant. Subset denoted: CFSE-low proliferating T cells sorted from roughly six-day pre-transplant mixed lymphocyte reaction (GvH or HvG direction). The DNA of the CDR3 is TGTGCCAGCAGAGTCGGGTTCACGAATTCACCCCTCCACTTT. The encoded protein is CASRVGFTNSPLHF.